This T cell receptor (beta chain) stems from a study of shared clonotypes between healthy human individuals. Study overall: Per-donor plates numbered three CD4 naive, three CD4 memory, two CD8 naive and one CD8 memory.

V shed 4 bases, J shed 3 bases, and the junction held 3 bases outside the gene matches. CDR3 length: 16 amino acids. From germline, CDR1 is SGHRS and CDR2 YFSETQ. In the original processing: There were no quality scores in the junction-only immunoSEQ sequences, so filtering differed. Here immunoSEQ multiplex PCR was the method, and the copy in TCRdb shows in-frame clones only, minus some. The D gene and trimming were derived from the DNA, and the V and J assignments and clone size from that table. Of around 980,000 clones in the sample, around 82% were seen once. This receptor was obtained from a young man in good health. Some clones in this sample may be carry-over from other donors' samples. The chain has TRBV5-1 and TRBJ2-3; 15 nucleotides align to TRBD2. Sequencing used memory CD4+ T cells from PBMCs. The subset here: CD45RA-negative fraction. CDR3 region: CASSQGTSGRTDTQYF. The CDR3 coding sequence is TGCGCCAGCAGCCAGGGGACTAGCGGGAGGACAGATACGCAGTATTTT.